Listed below are T cell receptor beta chains from one sample, sequenced in a study of tumor-infiltrating lymphocytes in primary liver carcinoma. Each CDR3 protein gets one entry after TCRdb re-called the multiplex PCR reads with MiXCR. The repertoire holds hundreds of thousands of distinct CDR3 sequences, roughly 60% seen once, with about a sixth in the top ten. Specimen: peripheral blood. These receptors all come from a woman in her twenties or thirties with primary liver carcinoma and hepatitis B virus infection. CDR3s include the opening cysteine and the closing phenylalanine or tryptophan. D genes are given only for firm matches. The listing skips clone size in some rows; elsewhere it reads once, few, many or a size class.

j_gene: TRBJ1-1
v_gene: TRBV7-9
d_gene: -
abundance: few
CDR3aa: CASSLAWVGLNTEAFF
CDR3nt: TGTGCCAGCAGCTTAGCGTGGGTGGGGCTGAACACTGAAGCTTTCTTT

j_gene: TRBJ1-2
v_gene: TRBV28
d_gene: -
abundance: few
CDR3aa: CASSLLGALGGYTF
CDR3nt: TGTGCCAGCAGCCTACTTGGGGCGCTAGGCGGCTACACCTTC

j_gene: TRBJ2-1
v_gene: TRBV11-2
d_gene: -
abundance: -
CDR3aa: CASSLNSGGRSSGPYNERFF
CDR3nt: TGTGCCAGCAGCTTAAACTCTGGGGGGCGTTCTAGCGGACCCTACAATGAGCGGTTCTTT

j_gene: TRBJ2-2
v_gene: TRBV11-1
d_gene: -
abundance: -
CDR3aa: CASSWLAGANTGKLFF
CDR3nt: TGTGCCAGCAGCTGGCTCGCCGGGGCAAACACCGGGAAGCTGTTTTTT

j_gene: TRBJ2-7
v_gene: TRBV10-1
d_gene: -
abundance: many
CDR3aa: CASSGNEQYF
CDR3nt: TGCGCCAGCAGTGGGAACGAGCAGTACTTC

j_gene: TRBJ2-1
v_gene: TRBV7-9
d_gene: -
abundance: -
CDR3aa: CASSDEGAYNEQFF
CDR3nt: TGTGCCAGCAGCGATGAAGGGGCCTACAATGAGCAGTTCTTC

j_gene: TRBJ2-7
v_gene: TRBV4-1
d_gene: -
abundance: -
CDR3aa: CASSQVASPAYEQYF
CDR3nt: TGCGCCAGCAGCCAAGTCGCTAGCCCAGCCTACGAGCAGTACTTC

j_gene: TRBJ2-1
v_gene: TRBV6-1
d_gene: TRBD2
abundance: few
CDR3aa: CASKRTSGSNEQFF
CDR3nt: TGTGCCAGCAAGCGGACTAGCGGATCCAATGAGCAGTTCTTC

j_gene: TRBJ2-5
v_gene: TRBV13
d_gene: -
abundance: -
CDR3aa: CASSFGGAGRTQYF
CDR3nt: TGTGCCAGCAGCTTTGGCGGGGCGGGTAGGACCCAGTACTTC

j_gene: TRBJ1-1
v_gene: TRBV5-4
d_gene: -
abundance: -
CDR3aa: CASSIGGGIEAFF
CDR3nt: TGTGCCAGCAGCATCGGGGGAGGTATTGAAGCTTTCTTT

j_gene: TRBJ2-2
v_gene: TRBV4-3
d_gene: -
abundance: many
CDR3aa: CASSQDRSGPNTGELFF
CDR3nt: TGCGCCAGCAGCCAAGACCGTAGTGGACCGAACACCGGGGAGCTGTTTTTT

j_gene: TRBJ2-1
v_gene: TRBV11-2
d_gene: -
abundance: once
CDR3aa: CASSLRRNDEQFF
CDR3nt: TGTGCTAGCAGCCTCCGACGAAACGATGAGCAGTTCTTC

j_gene: TRBJ2-1
v_gene: TRBV12-3/TRBV12-4
d_gene: TRBD2
abundance: few
CDR3aa: CASSPPSRLAGGVGGDNEQFF
CDR3nt: TGTGCCAGCAGTCCCCCATCTCGACTAGCGGGAGGGGTGGGGGGGGACAATGAGCAGTTCTTC

j_gene: TRBJ2-1
v_gene: TRBV7-9
d_gene: -
abundance: -
CDR3aa: CASGAVNEQFF
CDR3nt: TGTGCCAGCGGCGCAGTCAATGAGCAGTTCTTC

j_gene: TRBJ2-7
v_gene: TRBV5-6
d_gene: TRBD2
abundance: -
CDR3aa: CASRLGGGRASREQYF
CDR3nt: TGTGCCAGCAGGTTGGGTGGCGGGAGGGCCTCCCGCGAGCAGTACTTC

j_gene: TRBJ2-3
v_gene: TRBV6-2/TRBV6-3
d_gene: TRBD2
abundance: -
CDR3aa: CANSYSAGGKDTQYF
CDR3nt: TGTGCCAACAGTTACTCTGCGGGAGGGAAAGATACGCAGTATTTT

j_gene: TRBJ2-5
v_gene: TRBV6-2/TRBV6-3
d_gene: -
abundance: many
CDR3aa: CASSYPGPKKTQYF
CDR3nt: TGTGCCAGCAGTTACCCCGGGCCCAAGAAGACCCAGTACTTC

j_gene: TRBJ2-3
v_gene: TRBV5-1
d_gene: TRBD2
abundance: -
CDR3aa: CASSLSGVHDTQYF
CDR3nt: TGCGCCAGCAGCTTGAGCGGGGTCCATGATACGCAGTATTTT

j_gene: TRBJ2-5
v_gene: TRBV11-2
d_gene: -
abundance: -
CDR3aa: CASKKTGFCETQYF
CDR3nt: TGTGCCAGTAAAAAAACAGGATTTTGTGAGACCCAGTACTTC

j_gene: TRBJ2-1
v_gene: TRBV5-1
d_gene: -
abundance: -
CDR3aa: CASSLQRGYYNGQFF
CDR3nt: TGCGCCAGCAGTTTACAAAGGGGCTACTACAATGGGCAGTTCTTC

j_gene: TRBJ2-3
v_gene: TRBV29-1
d_gene: -
abundance: many
CDR3aa: CSVYVVASGTDTQYF
CDR3nt: TGCAGCGTTTATGTAGTGGCTAGCGGCACAGATACGCAGTATTTT

j_gene: TRBJ1-2
v_gene: TRBV5-4
d_gene: -
abundance: few
CDR3aa: CASSLAGRYEGYTF
CDR3nt: TGTGCCAGCAGCTTGGCAGGGCGCTATGAGGGCTACACCTTC

j_gene: TRBJ2-1
v_gene: TRBV21-1
d_gene: -
abundance: -
CDR3aa: CAIGGPTRYNEQFF
CDR3nt: TGTGCCATCGGGGGACCGACCCGCTACAATGAGCAGTTCTTC

j_gene: TRBJ2-7
v_gene: TRBV20-1
d_gene: -
abundance: -
CDR3aa: CSVRPRLWEQYF
CDR3nt: TGCAGTGTGAGACCCCGCCTGTGGGAGCAGTACTTC

j_gene: TRBJ2-3
v_gene: TRBV11-2
d_gene: -
abundance: many
CDR3aa: CASSSGRALGDTQYF
CDR3nt: TGTGCCAGCAGCTCAGGCCGCGCCCTAGGGGATACGCAGTATTTT

j_gene: TRBJ1-4
v_gene: TRBV29-1
d_gene: -
abundance: many
CDR3aa: CSVAPVGGGEKLFF
CDR3nt: TGCAGCGTTGCCCCAGTTGGAGGTGGTGAAAAACTGTTTTTT

j_gene: TRBJ2-1
v_gene: TRBV5-1
d_gene: -
abundance: once
CDR3aa: CASSRTPGDRSPYNEQFF
CDR3nt: TGCGCCAGCAGCAGAACACCGGGAGACAGGAGCCCCTACAATGAGCAGTTCTTC

j_gene: TRBJ2-3
v_gene: TRBV11-2
d_gene: TRBD2
abundance: many
CDR3aa: CASSYGLAFTDTQYF
CDR3nt: TGTGCCAGCAGCTACGGACTAGCGTTCACAGATACGCAGTATTTT

j_gene: TRBJ2-2
v_gene: TRBV5-1
d_gene: -
abundance: -
CDR3aa: CASSREGAGELFF
CDR3nt: TGCGCCAGCAGCCGCGAGGGCGCCGGGGAGCTGTTTTTT

j_gene: TRBJ2-2
v_gene: TRBV29-1
d_gene: TRBD1
abundance: few
CDR3aa: CSVRQGVNTGELFF
CDR3nt: TGCAGCGTCCGGCAGGGGGTAAACACCGGGGAGCTGTTTTTT

j_gene: TRBJ2-1
v_gene: TRBV7-8
d_gene: -
abundance: -
CDR3aa: CASSPLRGNEQFF
CDR3nt: TGTGCCAGCAGCCCCCTCCGGGGGAATGAGCAGTTCTTC

j_gene: TRBJ2-2
v_gene: TRBV11-1
d_gene: TRBD2
abundance: -
CDR3aa: CASRLSPFGRGGLTGELFF
CDR3nt: TGTGCCAGCAGATTGTCCCCCTTCGGACGGGGGGGGCTCACCGGGGAGCTATTTTTT

j_gene: TRBJ2-1
v_gene: TRBV7-9
d_gene: -
abundance: -
CDR3aa: CVSSPGSWVEQFF
CDR3nt: TGTGTCAGCAGCCCGGGCTCATGGGTTGAGCAGTTTTTC

j_gene: TRBJ1-2
v_gene: TRBV12-3/TRBV12-4
d_gene: -
abundance: few
CDR3aa: CASSLGGGPYGYTF
CDR3nt: TGTGCCAGCAGTTTAGGCGGGGGCCCCTATGGCTACACCTTC

j_gene: TRBJ2-3
v_gene: TRBV28
d_gene: TRBD2
abundance: few
CDR3aa: CASSLGTRTTDTQYF
CDR3nt: TGTGCCAGCAGTTTGGGGACTAGGACCACAGATACGCAGTATTTT

j_gene: TRBJ1-2
v_gene: TRBV30
d_gene: TRBD1
abundance: -
CDR3aa: CAWIHTPQGPRGYTF
CDR3nt: TGTGCCTGGATCCATACCCCACAGGGGCCACGTGGCTACACCTTC

j_gene: TRBJ1-2
v_gene: TRBV4-1
d_gene: -
abundance: many
CDR3aa: CASSQDSGYGYTF
CDR3nt: TGCGCCAGCAGCCAAGATTCCGGCTATGGCTACACCTTC

j_gene: TRBJ1-1
v_gene: TRBV11-2
d_gene: -
abundance: many
CDR3aa: CASSLDLGSTEAFF
CDR3nt: TGTGCCAGCAGCTTAGATCTGGGGTCCACTGAAGCTTTCTTT

j_gene: TRBJ2-1
v_gene: TRBV12-3/TRBV12-4
d_gene: -
abundance: few
CDR3aa: CASSIGTADNEQFF
CDR3nt: TGTGCCAGCAGTATCGGGACGGCGGACAATGAGCAGTTCTTC

j_gene: TRBJ2-1
v_gene: TRBV6-5
d_gene: TRBD2
abundance: few
CDR3aa: CASSYRTSGSHNEQFF
CDR3nt: TGTGCCAGCAGTTATAGGACTAGCGGGAGCCACAATGAGCAGTTCTTC

j_gene: TRBJ1-2
v_gene: TRBV19
d_gene: -
abundance: -
CDR3aa: CASSIAEGYTF
CDR3nt: TGTGCCAGTAGTATCGCCGAGGGCTACACCTTC

j_gene: TRBJ1-1
v_gene: TRBV29-1
d_gene: -
abundance: -
CDR3aa: CSVARGGKSEAFF
CDR3nt: TGCAGCGTTGCACGAGGAGGTAAATCTGAAGCTTTCTTT

j_gene: TRBJ2-5
v_gene: TRBV14
d_gene: -
abundance: -
CDR3aa: CASSQAGAPMGTQYF
CDR3nt: TGTGCCAGCAGCCAAGCGGGAGCTCCGATGGGGACCCAGTACTTC

j_gene: TRBJ2-1
v_gene: TRBV5-6
d_gene: TRBD2
abundance: once
CDR3aa: CANSPWSSGIEQFF
CDR3nt: TGTGCCAACAGCCCATGGAGTAGCGGGATTGAGCAGTTCTTC